Listed below are T cell receptor beta chains from one sample, sequenced in a study of shared clonotypes between healthy human individuals. The method was immunoSEQ multiplex PCR; TCRdb's version includes in-frame clones alone and lacks a portion of them. Among about 2.3 million clones listed, about nine tenths were seen once. The sequenced material came from naive CD4+ T cells from PBMCs. These TCRs come from a man aged 18 to 29 in good health. Some clones in this sample may be carry-over from other donors' samples. The CDR3 runs from the conserved cysteine through the conserved F or W.

TRBV4-1,TRBJ2-7,CASSHYGDSYEQYF
TRBV28,TRBJ2-1,CASSLDRWGSSYNEQFF
TRBV29-1,TRBJ2-3,CSVKGGSTDTQYF
TRBV28,TRBJ2-7,CASSFLGRDSYEQYF
TRBV6-5,TRBJ1-2,CASSKSWVYGYTF
TRBV6-6,TRBJ2-7,CASSEPSAYEQYF
TRBV7-5,TRBJ2-3,CVRSIPTSGATDTQYF
TRBV5-1,TRBJ1-4,CASNRGQLLDSSNEKLFF
TRBV13,TRBJ1-1,CASSLTAGATGTEAFF
TRBV6-6,TRBJ2-7,CASSYMGTAYEQYF
TRBV6-5,TRBJ2-2,CASSYSREGSRELFF
TRBV7-2,TRBJ2-1,CASSLVADGYNEQFF
TRBV28,TRBJ1-1,CASRNPGTRANTEAFF
TRBV28,TRBJ1-1,CASSSVVGTEAFF
TRBV2,TRBJ2-5,CASYRRAGLQETQYF
TRBV6-5,TRBJ1-6,CASSYGGFDNSPLHF
TRBV30,TRBJ1-5,CAWSEGSGNQPQHF
TRBV4-1,TRBJ1-3,CASSQGDTRSGNTIYF
TRBV7-9,TRBJ1-1,CASSLRTENTEAFF
TRBV18,TRBJ1-2,CASSSAGQDNYGYTF
TRBV7-6,TRBJ2-3,CASSLAWGEGRTDTQYF
TRBV10-1,TRBJ2-7,CASTGLAGRGPYEQYF
TRBV28,TRBJ2-4,CATLGSRGGGKNIQYF
TRBV6-1,TRBJ1-2,CASSEAGTGVHGYTF
TRBV7-9,TRBJ2-7,CASNGLAGHEQYF